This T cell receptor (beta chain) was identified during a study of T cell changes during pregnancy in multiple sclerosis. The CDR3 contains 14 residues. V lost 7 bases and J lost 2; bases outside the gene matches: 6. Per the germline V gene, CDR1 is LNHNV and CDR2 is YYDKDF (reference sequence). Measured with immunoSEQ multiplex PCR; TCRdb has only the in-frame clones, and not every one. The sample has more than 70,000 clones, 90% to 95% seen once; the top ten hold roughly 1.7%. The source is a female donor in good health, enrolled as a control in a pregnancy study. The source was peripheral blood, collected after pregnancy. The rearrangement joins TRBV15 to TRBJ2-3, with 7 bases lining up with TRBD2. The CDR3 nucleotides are TGTGCCACCAACACAGCGGGGTCCACAGATACGCAGTATTTT. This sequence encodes CATNTAGSTDTQYF.